This TCR beta chain was found in a study of blood T cell repertoires in COVID-19. Here immunoSEQ multiplex PCR was the method, and the copy in TCRdb shows in-frame clones only, minus some. The table includes approximately 34,000 clones, about 87% detected once. Deletions cut 0 bases from V and 7 bases from J, with 10 bases between. The length of the CDR3 is 15 residues. Germline V gives CDR1 SGHTA, CDR2 FQGTGA. This TCR was sampled from a human donor in a cohort sampled during active COVID-19. The gene calls are TRBV7-3 and TRBJ1-6; D ambiguous. Source material: peripheral blood. CDR3: CASSLTRGGNSPLHF. In DNA, the CDR3 is TGTGCCAGCAGCTTAACGCGCGGCGGGAATTCACCCCTCCACTTT.